What follows are 21 T cell receptor beta chains derived from one specimen sequenced in a study of blood T cell repertoires in COVID-19 (dated by TCRdb to about 2020). To prepare the library, the immunoSEQ multiplex PCR assay was applied. In TCRdb, the immuneACCESS table is reduced to in-frame sequences with V and J assigned. These tables do not hold every clone; where another copy was compared, an unresolved V gene accounts for under half, and the others remain unexplained. The sample yields about 140,000 clones; around 80% were counted once. The top ten hold 4.2% of the sample. Source material: peripheral blood. Receptor source: a man aged 60-69 years with acute or convalescent COVID-19.

The sample holds one count of this clone. The chain uses TRBV7-9 and TRBJ2-5; D may be TRBD2 (5 bases). Trimming took 6 bases from V and 2 from J, leaving 13 bases between them. Germline CDR1 SEHNR, CDR2 FQNEAQ (reference sequence). The CDR3 has 14 residues. DNA for the CDR3: TGTGCCAGCAGTATCCGCCGGGATCAAGAGACCCAGTACTTC. Translating gives CASSIRRDQETQYF. Looking up the rest from reference TRBV7-9 and TRBJ2-5 gives the full variable domain: DTGVSQNPRHKITKRGQNVTFRCDPISEHNRLYWYRQTLGQGPEFLTYFQNEAQLEKSRLLSDRFSAERPKGSFSTLEIQRTEQGDSAMYLCASSIRRDQETQYFGPGTRLLVL.

The J gene is TRBJ2-2, the V gene TRBV11-3; tentatively, D is TRBD1 (6 bases). The germline CDR1 and CDR2 sequences are SGHNT and YENEEA. This CDR3 is built from 17 residues. With 1 base removed from V and 2 bases from J, the gap between germline ends came to 14 bases. CDR3 loop: CASSLALGTPNTGELFF. In nucleotides, the CDR3 is TGTGCCAGCAGCTTAGCCCTTGGGACACCCAACACCGGGGAGCTGTTTTTT.

The chain recombines TRBV6-5 with TRBJ2-7; possible D gene TRBD1, 6 bases. CDR1 is MNHEY, CDR2 SVGAGI, per germline. The V end was cut by 2 bases, the J end by 3 bases, with 14 bases between. The CDR3 has 15 residues. Here the CDR3 DNA reads TGTGCCAGCAGTTACCGTTCGGGACACTTCTACGAGCAGTACTTC. Its protein product is CASSYRSGHFYEQYF.

J is TRBJ2-5 and V is TRBV10-3; 8 nucleotides align to TRBD1. The V gene's germline CDR1 is ENHRY and CDR2 SYGVKD. The CDR3 extends over 13 amino acids. V shed 6 bases and J 4 bases; nucleotides not matched to a gene: 4. CDR3 coding DNA: TGTGCCATCAGGACAGGGGAGAGAGAGACCCAGTACTTC. As protein: CAIRTGERETQYF.

The chain couples TRBV7-6 to TRBJ1-6; D is possibly TRBD1 (5 bases). The CDR3 is 15 amino acids. The germline V gene has CDR1 SGHVS and CDR2 FNYEAQ. V lost 1 base, J lost 9 bases, and 13 bases lay in between. The CDR3, as DNA: TGTGCCAGCAGCTTAGAGGCCCAGGGAGGTTCACCCCTCCACTTT. Amino acids: CASSLEAQGGSPLHF.

V is TRBV6-2 or TRBV6-3 and J is TRBJ2-1; the match to TRBD2 covers 10 bases. Germline-derived CDR1 and CDR2 are MNHEY and SVGEGT. With 0 bases clipped from V and 6 bases from J, the junction kept 2 bases outside the gene matches. This CDR3 comprises 15 residues. CDR3 region: CASSYSTSGFNEQFF. DNA of the CDR3: TGTGCCAGCAGTTACTCGACTAGCGGGTTCAATGAGCAGTTCTTC.

The chain joins TRBV9 to TRBJ2-5, with 7 bases fitting TRBD2. Trimming at V came to 1 base and at J to 5 bases, leaving 5 bases not matched to a gene. Germline values: CDR1 SGDLS, CDR2 YYNGEE. This CDR3 is 14 amino acids long. The CDR3 coding sequence is TGTGCCAGCAGCGTACGGGGGGACGGGGAGACCCAGTACTTC. Its protein is CASSVRGDGETQYF.

The genes are TRBV19 and TRBJ1-5; possible D gene TRBD1, 5 bases. The V and J ends lost 2 bases and 4 bases respectively, with 12 bases between them. The CDR3 is made up of 15 amino acids. Germline CDR1 is LNHDA and CDR2 is SQIVND (reference sequence). The CDR3 nucleotides read TGTGCCAGTAGTATAACCCGGGGGGGAAATCAGCCCCAGCATTTT. It specifies CASSITRGGNQPQHF.

The genes are TRBV5-1 and TRBJ2-7, with TRBD1 matching 8 bases. The V and J ends lost 3 bases and 2 bases, in that order; junction bases with no gene match: 4. This CDR3 spans 14 amino acids. Germline V gives CDR1 SGHRS, CDR2 YFSETQ. CDR3 in DNA: TGCGCCAGCAGCTCCGGGACAGGCACCTACGAGCAGTACTTC. Translated, it gives CASSSGTGTYEQYF.

Here the CDR3 reads CASSLGGLARSYNEQFF. The CDR3 region has the DNA TGCGCCAGCAGCTTGGGAGGACTAGCTCGGTCCTACAATGAGCAGTTCTTC. The chain joins TRBV5-1 to TRBJ2-1; 8 bases align to TRBD2. The CDR3 sequence is 17 residues long. Germline V gives CDR1 SGHRS, CDR2 YFSETQ. V lost 0 bases and J lost 1; bases outside the gene matches: 6.

V and J are TRBV18 and TRBJ1-2; no reliable D call. The CDR3 runs 14 residues. Germline loops: CDR1 KGHSH, CDR2 LQKENI. V lost 3 bases to trimming and J lost 8 bases, with 16 bases between them. The CDR3 nucleotides are TGTGCCAGCTCACCCGCCGGGGAGGGCCTAGGCTACACCTTC. Residues: CASSPAGEGLGYTF.

This clone was recorded at least ten times. In DNA, the CDR3 is TGTGCCAGCAGCTCTAGCGTGGGATTTGGAGAGACCCAGTACTTC. This sequence encodes CASSSSVGFGETQYF. V and J are TRBV7-9 and TRBJ2-5, with a weak D call TRBD2 (6 bases). Trimming pared 4 bases from V and 4 bases from J, leaving 16 bases between. Per germline, CDR1 SEHNR and CDR2 FQNEAQ (reference sequence). The CDR3 spans 15 residues.

In this sample, this clone turned up a few times. The chain combines TRBV19 with TRBJ1-6; D possibly corresponds to TRBD1 (6 bases). Germline V lookup: CDR1 LNHDA, CDR2 SQIVND (reference sequence). There are 15 residues in the CDR3. The ends were cut back, 5 bases at V and 0 bases at J, with 8 bases in the middle. The CDR3 loop reads CASSQGSSYNSPLHF. The CDR3 DNA is TGTGCCAGTAGTCAGGGGAGCTCCTATAATTCACCCCTCCACTTT.

This rearrangement joins TRBV19 to TRBJ1-2; D unclear. The CDR3 loop spans 15 amino acids. V lost 5 bases and J 1 base, leaving 14 bases between the germline ends. Germline CDR1 LNHDA, CDR2 SQIVND (reference sequence). CDR3 residues: CASSEESGNNYGYTF. In nucleotides, the CDR3 is TGTGCCAGTAGTGAGGAATCCGGGAATAACTATGGCTACACCTTC.

The chain couples TRBV6-1 to TRBJ1-2, with D possibly being TRBD1 (5 bases). The V and J ends lost 0 bases and 4 bases respectively, with 9 bases between them. CDR3 length: 14 amino acids. Germline V CDR1 and CDR2: MNHNS, SASEGT. DNA for the CDR3: TGTGCCAGCAGTGAAGCGCGGGGCGGCTATGGCTACACCTTC. Protein sequence: CASSEARGGYGYTF.

This clone was observed a handful of times. Distinct nucleotide sequences in the sample also encode this CDR3. The V gene is TRBV6-5, the J gene TRBJ1-3, with 9 bases lining up with TRBD1. Germline CDR1 is MNHEY and CDR2 is SVGAGI. J gave up 4 bases and V 6 bases, and 4 bases lay outside the gene matches. The CDR3 runs 14 residues. For the CDR3, the DNA is TGTGCCAGCAGCTCCGGGACAGGGGGAAACACCATATATTTT. Its protein product is CASSSGTGGNTIYF.

The chain couples TRBV12-5 to TRBJ2-3, with D unclear. Germline CDR1 is LGHNT and CDR2 is FRNRAP. CDR3 length: 14 residues. The V gene lost 3 bases and the J gene lost 6 bases, with 13 bases spanning the gap. The CDR3 bases are TGTGCTAGTGGTTTAGGCGAGGCGCGGGATACGCAGTATTTT. It is translated as CASGLGEARDTQYF.

The V gene is TRBV3-1 (or the pseudogene TRBV3-2), the J gene TRBJ2-2; 9 bases map to TRBD2. CDR1 LGHDT and CDR2 YNNKEL come from the germline V gene (reference sequence). V shed 1 base, J shed 5 bases, and the junction held 5 bases outside the gene matches. The CDR3 runs to 16 residues. The CDR3 spells CASSQVLAGFTGELFF. CDR3 nucleotide sequence: TGTGCCAGCAGCCAAGTACTAGCGGGTTTTACCGGGGAGCTGTTTTTT.

The count of this clone is one. V is TRBV28 and J is TRBJ1-6, with 12 bases lining up with TRBD1. The CDR3 extends over 15 amino acids. V dropped 6 bases and J dropped 9; count of bases not matched to a gene: 6. The germline V gene has CDR1 MDHEN and CDR2 SYDVKM. The CDR3 loop is CASRVGTGGFSPLHF. The CDR3 coding sequence is TGTGCCAGCAGGGTCGGGACAGGGGGCTTTTCACCCCTCCACTTT.

The rearrangement uses TRBV7-9 and TRBJ2-5; 14 bases fit TRBD2. V was pared by 5 bases and J by 5 bases, with 10 bases of the junction left unmatched. The CDR3 loop spans 17 amino acids. Germline V gene sequence: CDR1 SEHNR, CDR2 FQNEAQ (reference sequence). CDR3 DNA: TGTGCCAGCAGCCCAAGACTAGCGGGAGGGCCGGGGGAGACCCAGTACTTC. Translating it yields CASSPRLAGGPGETQYF.

This chain links TRBV18 with TRBJ2-2; 10 positions match TRBD1. The V and J ends lost 3 bases and 4 bases, in that order; junction bases with no gene match: 5. CDR1 is KGHSH and CDR2 is LQKENI in the germline V gene. CDR3 length: 16 amino acids. In DNA, the CDR3 is TGTGCCAGCTCACCTCGTGGACAGGGGGGCACCGGGGAGCTGTTTTTT. Its translation: CASSPRGQGGTGELFF.